The source of this TCR beta chain is a study of T cells after yellow fever vaccination. TCRdb recomputed calls from the 5' RACE reads with MiXCR, one row per CDR3 protein. The sample has about 130,000 distinct CDR3 sequences, just over 6.5% seen once. General study points: A limited proportion of clonotypes was detected within both the CD4 and CD8 compartments. Within FACS-sorted repertoires, abundant clonotypes contaminating from the bulk population could be present. Once the booster was given, most primary-vaccination clones reappeared, at more than 95% for CD4 and 88% for CD8.

V trimming: 5 bases; J trimming: 0 bases; junction bases outside the gene matches: 13. Germline V gene lookup returns CDR1 SGHAT and CDR2 FQDESV (reference sequence). The CDR3 totals 18 residues. This clonotype was counted ten times or more. The antigen remains unidentified. This sequence was found in a man aged 25-40 years who received the YFV17D yellow fever vaccine. This specimen was CD4+ T cells sorted from PBMCs, taken 10 days after the yellow fever booster vaccination. This chain connects TRBV11-1 to TRBJ2-3; 8 bases are a match to TRBD2. This CDR3 is CASSPTGTSGGSTDTQYF. The CDR3 coding sequence is TGTGCCAGCAGCCCGACCGGAACTAGCGGAGGGAGCACAGATACGCAGTATTTT.